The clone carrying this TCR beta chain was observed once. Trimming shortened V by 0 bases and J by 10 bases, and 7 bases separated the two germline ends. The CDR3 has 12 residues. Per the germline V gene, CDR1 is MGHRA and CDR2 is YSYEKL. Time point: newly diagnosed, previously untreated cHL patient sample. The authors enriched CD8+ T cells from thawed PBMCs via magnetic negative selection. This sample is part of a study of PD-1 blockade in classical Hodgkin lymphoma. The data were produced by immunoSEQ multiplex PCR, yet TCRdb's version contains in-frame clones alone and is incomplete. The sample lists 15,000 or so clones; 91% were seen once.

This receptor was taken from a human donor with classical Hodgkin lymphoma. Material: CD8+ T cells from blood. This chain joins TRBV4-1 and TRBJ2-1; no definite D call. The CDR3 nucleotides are TGCGCCAGCAGCCAAGATAGGAAGGAGCAGTTCTTC. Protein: CASSQDRKEQFF.